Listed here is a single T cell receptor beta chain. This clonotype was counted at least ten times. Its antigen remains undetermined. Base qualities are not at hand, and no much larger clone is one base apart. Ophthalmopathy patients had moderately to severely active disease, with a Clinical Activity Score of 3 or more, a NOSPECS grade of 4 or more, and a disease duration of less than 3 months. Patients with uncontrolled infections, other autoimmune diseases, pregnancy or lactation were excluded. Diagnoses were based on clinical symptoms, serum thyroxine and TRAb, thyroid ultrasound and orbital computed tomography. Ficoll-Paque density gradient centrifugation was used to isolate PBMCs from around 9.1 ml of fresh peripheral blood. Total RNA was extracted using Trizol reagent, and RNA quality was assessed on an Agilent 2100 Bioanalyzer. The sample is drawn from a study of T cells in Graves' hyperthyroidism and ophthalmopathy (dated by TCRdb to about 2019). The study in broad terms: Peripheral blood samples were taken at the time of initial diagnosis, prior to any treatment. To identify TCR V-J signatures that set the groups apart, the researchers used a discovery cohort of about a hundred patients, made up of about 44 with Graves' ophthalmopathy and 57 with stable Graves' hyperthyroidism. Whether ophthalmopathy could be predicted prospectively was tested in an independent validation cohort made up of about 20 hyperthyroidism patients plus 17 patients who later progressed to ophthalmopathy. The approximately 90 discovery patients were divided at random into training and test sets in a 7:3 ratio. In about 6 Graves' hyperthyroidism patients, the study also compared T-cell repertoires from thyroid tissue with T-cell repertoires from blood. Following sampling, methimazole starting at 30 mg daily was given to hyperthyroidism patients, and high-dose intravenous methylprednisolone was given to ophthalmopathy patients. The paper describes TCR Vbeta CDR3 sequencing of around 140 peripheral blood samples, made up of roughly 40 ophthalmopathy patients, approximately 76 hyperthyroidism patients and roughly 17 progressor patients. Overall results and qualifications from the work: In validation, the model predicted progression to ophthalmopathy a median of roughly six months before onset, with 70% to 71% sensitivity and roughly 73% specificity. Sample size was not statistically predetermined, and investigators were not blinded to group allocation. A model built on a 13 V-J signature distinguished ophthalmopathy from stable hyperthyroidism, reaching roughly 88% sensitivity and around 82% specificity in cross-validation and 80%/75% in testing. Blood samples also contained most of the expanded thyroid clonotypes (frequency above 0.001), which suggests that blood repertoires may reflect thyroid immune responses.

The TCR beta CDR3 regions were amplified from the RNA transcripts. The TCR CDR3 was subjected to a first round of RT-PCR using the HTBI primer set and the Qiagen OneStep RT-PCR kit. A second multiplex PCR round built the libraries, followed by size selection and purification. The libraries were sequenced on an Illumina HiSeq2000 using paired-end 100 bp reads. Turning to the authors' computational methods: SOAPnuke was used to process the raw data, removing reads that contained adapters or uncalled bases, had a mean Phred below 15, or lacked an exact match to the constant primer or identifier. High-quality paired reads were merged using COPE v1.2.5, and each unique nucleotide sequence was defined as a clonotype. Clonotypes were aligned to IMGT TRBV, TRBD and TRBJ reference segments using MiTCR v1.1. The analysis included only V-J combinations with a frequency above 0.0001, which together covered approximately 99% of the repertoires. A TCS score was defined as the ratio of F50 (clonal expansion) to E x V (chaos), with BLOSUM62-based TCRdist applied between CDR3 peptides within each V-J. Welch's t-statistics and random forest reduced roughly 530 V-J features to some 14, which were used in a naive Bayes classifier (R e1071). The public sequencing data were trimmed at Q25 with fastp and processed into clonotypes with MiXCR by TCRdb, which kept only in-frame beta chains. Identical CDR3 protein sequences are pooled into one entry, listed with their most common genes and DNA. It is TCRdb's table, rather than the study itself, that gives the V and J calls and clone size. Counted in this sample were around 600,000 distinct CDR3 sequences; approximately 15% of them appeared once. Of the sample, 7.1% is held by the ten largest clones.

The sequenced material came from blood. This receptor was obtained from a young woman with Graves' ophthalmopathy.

The CDR3 here reads CASRSSGTGKFF. The sequence in DNA is TGTGCCAGCAGATCCTCCGGGACAGGGAAGTTCTTC. The sequence links TRBV6-1 to TRBJ2-1; 9 of the junction bases match TRBD1. The germline V end is reduced by 6 bases and the J end by 14 bases; junction bases left unmatched: 8. CDR1 and CDR2, looked up from the germline V gene, are MNHNS and SASEGT. From cysteine to phenylalanine, the CDR3 is 12 amino acids long. The kept DNA is CDR3 alone, 36 bases in frame from the first base.